This TCR beta chain comes out of a study of CD8 T cells in Susac syndrome. Broader study findings: As the study acknowledged, the number of individuals in its TCR sequencing and HLA analysis was relatively small.

Random hexamers were used to reverse transcribe roughly 0.5 to 1 ug of RNA. Across 54 Vbeta and 13 Jbeta, TCR beta CDR3 was amplified with immunoSEQ multiplex PCR. TCRdb used MiXCR to reprocess the immunoSEQ multiplex PCR reads, holding one entry per CDR3 protein. The sample has 150,000 to 200,000 distinct CDR3 sequences; around 93% are singletons. CD8+ and CD4+ T cells taken from blood had their TCR beta sequenced. The CD8+ and CD4+ T cells were isolated magnetically using a negative isolation approach, whereas the TEMRA cells were enriched by FACS. Note on this clonotype: The antigen is not known.

CDR1 and CDR2 (germline): SGHAT, FQNNGV. The CDR3 length is 15 residues. V gave up 5 bases and J gave up 5 bases; unmatched junction bases: 5. Input material: CD4+ T cells from PBMCs. The chain uses TRBV11-2 and TRBJ2-5, with 13 bases identical to TRBD2. The receptor was derived from a human donor in good health. For the CDR3, the DNA is TGTGCCAGCAGCGGGACTAGCGGGGTGGTGGAGACCCAGTACTTC. Translated: CASSGTSGVVETQYF. Variable domain in full (rest from reference TRBV11-2 and TRBJ2-5): EAGVAQSPRYKIIEKRQSVAFWCNPISGHATLYWYQQILGQGPKLLIQFQNNGVVDDSQLPKDRFSAERLKGVDSTLKIQPAKLEDSAVYLCASSGTSGVVETQYFGPGTRLLVL.